Below are 25 T cell receptor beta chains sequenced from a single sample in a study of blood T cell repertoires in COVID-19. Sequenced by immunoSEQ multiplex PCR; TCRdb stores in-frame clones only, minus some. The sample has roughly 250,000 clones; approximately 85% are singletons. What was sequenced was peripheral blood. Every receptor here comes from an older woman with acute or convalescent COVID-19.

This clone has more than one count but fewer than ten. The chain is built from TRBV6-5 and TRBJ1-6, with D possibly matching TRBD1 (6 bases). V was trimmed by 6 bases and J by 6 bases, leaving 12 bases between them. The CDR3 loop spans 14 amino acids. Germline assignment: CDR1 MNHEY and CDR2 SVGAGI. The CDR3 protein is CASRRGNRNSPLHF. As DNA, the CDR3 is TGTGCCAGCAGGAGGGGGAACCGTAATTCACCCCTCCACTTT.

CDR3 coding DNA: TGTGCCAGCAGCCCCCCCGGGACAGGGACCTATGGCTACACCTTC. This gives the protein CASSPPGTGTYGYTF. The rearrangement uses TRBV9 and TRBJ1-2; 9 positions match TRBD1. CDR3 length equals 15 residues. Germline V gene sequence: CDR1 SGDLS, CDR2 YYNGEE. J lost 4 bases, V lost 4 bases, and 8 bases had no gene match.

There are a few counts of this clone. The genes are TRBV19 and TRBJ1-2, with TRBD1 as a possible D gene (5 bases). Germline assignment: CDR1 LNHDA and CDR2 SQIVND (reference sequence). Between the trimmed V and J ends, which lost 5 bases and 4 bases, there was a span of 11 bases. This CDR3 has 13 residues. Written as DNA, the CDR3 is TGTGCCAGTAGTCCACAGGTCCGCTATGGCTACACCTTC. This sequence encodes CASSPQVRYGYTF.

There are a few counts of this clone. V and J are TRBV5-4 and TRBJ2-2; tentative D call: TRBD1 (5 bases). The ends were cut back, 1 base at V and 6 bases at J, with 7 bases in the middle. The CDR3 is made up of 13 amino acids. Germline V gene data show CDR1 as SGHNT and CDR2 as YYREEE (reference sequence). CDR3 coding DNA: TGTGCCAGCAGCTTGCAGGGATCCGGGGAGCTGTTTTTT. It yields the protein CASSLQGSGELFF.

This rearrangement joins TRBV3-1 (or the pseudogene TRBV3-2) to TRBJ1-2; TRBD1 might be the D (5 bases). Trimming removed 4 bases from V and 4 bases from J, with 19 bases in between. Germline loops: CDR1 LGHDT, CDR2 YNNKEL (reference sequence). This CDR3 has 16 residues. CDR3 DNA: TGTGCCAGCAGCCCCAGACAGTCCAGCCGCTCCTATGGCTACACCTTC. This encodes CASSPRQSSRSYGYTF.

This clone has a single count. The V gene is TRBV2, the J gene TRBJ2-1; D unresolved. Germline V gene lookup returns CDR1 SNHLY and CDR2 FYNNEI. The V and J ends lost 10 bases and 0 bases respectively, with 16 bases between them. The CDR3 is 15 amino acids. Written as DNA, the CDR3 is TGTGCCACCGCCACTTCCAAAAGCTCCTACAATGAGCAGTTCTTC. It encodes CATATSKSSYNEQFF.

The V gene is TRBV11-2, the J gene TRBJ2-5; D is unresolved. Deletions cut 3 bases from V and 4 bases from J, with 21 bases between. CDR1 and CDR2 from the germline V gene are SGHAT and FQNNGV. The CDR3 is 17 residues long. The chain's CDR3 is CASSFIPRSRGGETQYF. Written as DNA, the CDR3 is TGTGCCAGCAGCTTTATACCCCGGTCGCGCGGCGGAGAGACCCAGTACTTC.

This chain joins TRBV6-2 or TRBV6-3 and TRBJ2-7; no reliable D call. The CDR3 sequence is 17 residues long. Trimming stripped 6 bases from V and 3 bases from J, with 24 bases between. Per germline, CDR1 MNHEY and CDR2 SVGEGT. CDR3 in DNA: TGTGCCAGCAGCGTGACTCTTGAAACCCCAACCCTCTACGAGCAGTACTTC. It encodes CASSVTLETPTLYEQYF.

CDR3 sequence (DNA): TGTGCCAGCAGTGACCCCCGGGGCTCTGGAAACACCATATATTTT. Protein sequence: CASSDPRGSGNTIYF. The chain recombines TRBV25-1 with TRBJ1-3, with D unresolved. V gave up 3 bases and J gave up 0 bases, with 9 bases separating them. Germline-derived CDR1 and CDR2 are MGHDK and SYGVNS. This CDR3 has 15 amino acids.

The sample holds one count of this clone. Here the CDR3 DNA reads TGTGCCAGTACCCGCAGGGGTGCAACTAATGAAAAACTGTTTTTT. It encodes CASTRRGATNEKLFF. This chain joins TRBV6-5 and TRBJ1-4, with a tentative D call TRBD1 (6 bases). The CDR3 is made up of 15 amino acids. Germline values: CDR1 MNHEY, CDR2 SVGAGI. Trimming removed 9 bases at V and 0 bases at J, with 14 bases between.

This clone was recorded once. V and J are TRBV6-2 or TRBV6-3 and TRBJ2-7, with 7 bases lining up with TRBD1. The germline CDR1 and CDR2 sequences are MNHEY and SVGEGT. The CDR3 is made up of 16 amino acids. Trimming cost V 2 bases and J 3 bases; bases outside gene matches: 10. The CDR3 loop is CASSYNVRDRYYEQYF. The CDR3 nucleotides read TGTGCCAGCAGTTACAACGTCCGGGACAGATACTACGAGCAGTACTTC.

The chain links TRBV3-1 (or the pseudogene TRBV3-2) to TRBJ1-2, with 8 bases lining up with TRBD1. The CDR3 extends over 15 amino acids. Germline trimming cut 3 bases from V and 4 bases from J; bases unmatched to any gene: 7. Germline CDR1 and CDR2: LGHDT and YNNKEL (reference sequence). CDR3 residues: CASSHLGGQVYGYTF. DNA of the CDR3: TGTGCCAGCAGCCACCTAGGGGGACAGGTCTATGGCTACACCTTC.

The CDR3 is CASSLGPEGEQFF. The CDR3 bases are TGTGCCAGCAGCTTGGGCCCGGAGGGTGAGCAGTTCTTC. The rearrangement uses TRBV5-4 and TRBJ2-1, with D possibly being TRBD2 (6 bases). Germline V gene sequence: CDR1 SGHNT, CDR2 YYREEE (reference sequence). Trimming stripped 0 bases from V and 9 bases from J, with 10 bases between. CDR3 length: 13 residues.

This chain connects TRBV10-2 to TRBJ2-3; 10 bases match TRBD2. Germline CDR1 is WSHSY and CDR2 is SAAADI. This CDR3 comprises 16 residues. With 7 bases clipped from V and 7 bases from J, the junction kept 14 bases outside the gene matches. In DNA form, the CDR3 reads TGCGCCAGCAAGGATCCTTCTAGCGGGGGCCCCTATACGCAGTATTTT. Its translation: CASKDPSSGGPYTQYF.

The chain employs TRBV12-5 and TRBJ2-4; possibly TRBD2 for D (8 bases). The CDR3 is made up of 17 amino acids. The germline V gene encodes CDR1 LGHNT and CDR2 FRNRAP. Trimming shortened V by 2 bases and J by 0 bases, and 14 bases separated the two germline ends. CDR3 sequence reads: CASGLTGRGLAKNIQYF. CDR3 nucleotide sequence: TGTGCTAGTGGTTTGACCGGGAGGGGGCTAGCCAAAAACATTCAGTACTTC.

The chain carries TRBV5-6 and TRBJ2-1, with a possible D match to TRBD1 (5 bases). This CDR3 has 15 amino acids. The V end was cut by 0 bases, the J end by 4 bases, with 11 bases between. From germline, CDR1 is SGHDT and CDR2 YYEEEE. The CDR3 region is CASSLAGPRYNEQFF. CDR3 nucleotides: TGTGCCAGCAGCTTGGCAGGGCCGCGTTACAATGAGCAGTTCTTC.

The V and J genes are TRBV6-6 and TRBJ1-6; the D gene is possibly TRBD1 (5 bases). CDR1 is MNHNY and CDR2 is SVGAGI in the germline V gene (reference sequence). The CDR3 has 16 residues. Trimming stripped 2 bases from V and 8 bases from J, with 16 bases between. The CDR3 DNA is TGTGCCAGCAGTTACGTTCAGGGTGGGGGGGATTCACCCCTCCACTTT. Protein product: CASSYVQGGGDSPLHF.

The J gene is TRBJ2-3, the V gene TRBV7-2, with TRBD2 matching 10 bases. The CDR3 is made up of 15 amino acids. Germline-derived CDR1 and CDR2 are SGHTA and FQGNSA. V lost 2 bases, J lost 3 bases, and 2 bases stayed unmatched. CDR3 sequence: CASSLLAGVTDTQYF. CDR3 nucleotides: TGTGCCAGCAGCTTACTAGCGGGGGTGACAGATACGCAGTATTTT. Full variable domain (missing parts from reference TRBV7-2 and TRBJ2-3): GAGVSQSPSNKVTEKGKDVELRCDPISGHTALYWYRQSLGQGLEFLIYFQGNSAPDKSGLPSDRFSAERTGGSVSTLTIQRTQQEDSAVYLCASSLLAGVTDTQYFGPGTRLTVL.

The rearrangement uses TRBV4-3 and TRBJ1-1, with D uncertain. Trimming removed 1 base at V and 5 bases at J, with 8 bases between. CDR3 length: 13 residues. Per the germline V gene, CDR1 is LGHNA and CDR2 is YSLEER. This chain's CDR3 is CASSQVFGTEAFF. Written as DNA, the CDR3 is TGCGCCAGCAGCCAAGTTTTCGGGACTGAAGCTTTCTTT.

DNA of the CDR3: TGTGCCAGCAGCGTACAGGGCTACGAGCAGTACTTC. Amino acids: CASSVQGYEQYF. The chain couples TRBV2 to TRBJ2-7; weak D call: TRBD1 (6 bases). In germline, CDR1 is SNHLY, CDR2 FYNNEI. The CDR3 spans 12 residues. V was cut by 6 bases and J by 3 bases, with 9 bases left in between.

The chain carries TRBV2 and TRBJ2-7; 7 nucleotides agree with TRBD2. Trimming removed 5 bases from V and 4 bases from J; junction bases left unmatched: 8. Germline CDR1 is SNHLY and CDR2 is FYNNEI. The CDR3 is 14 amino acids. CDR3 in DNA: TGTGCCAGCAGTCGTAGGGAGGGTCTTTACGAGCAGTACTTC. Translating gives CASSRREGLYEQYF.

This clone was seen a handful of times. This sequence joins TRBV29-1 and TRBJ1-1, with 7 nucleotides matching TRBD1. This CDR3 contains 13 residues. The V and J ends lost 6 bases and 3 bases, in that order; junction bases with no gene match: 7. CDR1 and CDR2 (germline): SQVTM, ANQGSEA. In DNA form, the CDR3 reads TGCAGCGTAGGGGGACAGACATACACTGAAGCTTTCTTT. It is translated as CSVGGQTYTEAFF.

The CDR3 spells CASSMDRDSPLHF. The CDR3 region has the DNA TGTGCCAGCAGTATGGACAGAGATTCACCCCTCCACTTT. The chain uses TRBV6-4 and TRBJ1-6, with D perhaps matching TRBD1 (6 bases). The CDR3 sequence is 13 residues long. Germline assignment: CDR1 MRHNA and CDR2 SNTAGT. Trimming took 5 bases from V and 8 from J, leaving 10 bases between them.

This chain connects TRBV5-1 to TRBJ1-4; 12 bases line up with TRBD1. Trimming removed 4 bases from V and 7 bases from J; junction bases left unmatched: 11. CDR3 length equals 17 residues. Germline V CDR1 and CDR2: SGHRS, YFSETQ. The CDR3 nucleotides read TGCGCCAGCAGCCTGGGAGGGACAGGGGGCGCACGTGAAAAACTGTTTTTT. This codes for CASSLGGTGGAREKLFF.

The chain recombines TRBV6-1 with TRBJ1-1; D might be TRBD1 (6 bases). The V end lost 0 bases, the J end lost 6 bases, and 14 bases lay between the germline ends. The CDR3 is made up of 15 amino acids. Looked up from germline, CDR1 is MNHNS and CDR2 is SASEGT. CDR3 DNA sequence: TGTGCCAGCAGTGAAGCGGGGAGGGGGTGGGCTGAAGCTTTCTTT. Translated: CASSEAGRGWAEAFF.